The 17 T cell receptor beta chains reported below all come from one sample, sequenced in a study of blood T cell repertoires in COVID-19. Assay: immunoSEQ multiplex PCR; the TCRdb copy retains only in-frame clones and omits some. The sample has 120,000 to 150,000 clones, around 82% seen once. Material for sequencing was peripheral blood. These receptors all come from a human donor with acute or convalescent COVID-19. The donor label of this sample is uncertain.

The sample holds one count of this clone. V gene TRBV7-3 combines with J gene TRBJ1-2; D unclear. Germline V gives CDR1 SGHTA, CDR2 FQGTGA. V gave up 1 base and J gave up 4 bases, with 19 bases separating them. The CDR3 is made up of 17 amino acids. The CDR3, as DNA: TGTGCCAGCAGCTTAAACGCAGGCCCCGGCATCTCCTATGGCTACACCTTC. Protein sequence: CASSLNAGPGISYGYTF.

The rearrangement links TRBV7-8 to TRBJ1-2; a possible D gene is TRBD1 (5 bases). CDR1 SGHVS and CDR2 FQNEAQ come from the germline V gene. V was cut by 1 base and J by 0 bases, with 9 bases left in between. The CDR3 has 15 residues. The CDR3 nucleotides are TGTGCCAGCAGCTTAGAGGGGTTCCCTAACTATGGCTACACCTTC. It codes for CASSLEGFPNYGYTF.

The chain links TRBV3-1 (or the pseudogene TRBV3-2) to TRBJ1-2; no firm D call. The CDR3 consists of 15 residues. Trimming removed 3 bases at V and 2 bases at J, with 13 bases between. From germline, CDR1 is LGHDT and CDR2 YNNKEL (reference sequence). Written as DNA, the CDR3 is TGTGCCAGCAGCCACCCGAGAGGTAACAACTATGGCTACACCTTC. It codes for CASSHPRGNNYGYTF.

This clone was found once. The chain couples TRBV14 to TRBJ1-1; D gene unclear. V lost 5 bases to trimming and J lost 3 bases, with 10 bases between them. Germline V gene lookup returns CDR1 SGHDN and CDR2 FVKESK. The CDR3 extends over 13 amino acids. DNA for the CDR3: TGTGCCAGCAGCTACGCAGGATACACTGAAGCTTTCTTT. Its translation: CASSYAGYTEAFF.

This chain uses TRBV5-4 with TRBJ2-2; D might be TRBD1 (5 bases). The CDR3 has 14 residues. Germline lookup yields CDR1 SGHNT and CDR2 YYREEE (reference sequence). Deletions cut 2 bases from V and 4 bases from J, with 9 bases between. CDR3 residues: CASSFDSLTGELFF. The CDR3 coding sequence is TGTGCCAGCAGCTTTGACAGCCTCACCGGGGAGCTGTTTTTT.

This clone has more than one count but fewer than ten. The genes are TRBV20-1 and TRBJ1-5; D remains ambiguous. There are 15 residues in the CDR3. Between the trimmed V and J ends, which lost 6 bases and 2 bases, there was a span of 17 bases. Germline values: CDR1 DFQATT, CDR2 SNEGSKA (reference sequence). The CDR3, as DNA: TGCAGTGCCAGTGGATTATACGGGGGCAATCAGCCCCAGCATTTT. This translates into CSASGLYGGNQPQHF.

The V gene is TRBV5-1, the J gene TRBJ1-1; TRBD1 matches 8 bases. The V gene end was trimmed by 6 bases and the J gene end by 5 bases; junction bases not matched to a gene: 9. Per the germline V gene, CDR1 is SGHRS and CDR2 is YFSETQ. The CDR3 sequence is 14 residues long. In nucleotides, the CDR3 is TGCGCCAGCACCAAGACAGGGGAGCGAACTGAAGCTTTCTTT. Translated: CASTKTGERTEAFF.

V is TRBV5-1 and J is TRBJ1-5; D unresolved. In germline, CDR1 is SGHRS, CDR2 YFSETQ. The CDR3 sequence is 13 residues long. V lost 8 bases and J lost 2, with 11 bases in between. The CDR3 sequence: CASAAAGNQPQHF. CDR3 nucleotide sequence: TGCGCCAGTGCAGCTGCGGGCAATCAGCCCCAGCATTTT.

The chain couples TRBV30 to TRBJ1-4; unclear D gene. Deletions cut 3 bases from V and 5 bases from J, with 7 bases between. This CDR3 comprises 12 residues. Germline V gives CDR1 GTSNPN, CDR2 SVGIG (reference sequence). CDR3: CAWSLLNEKLFF. In DNA, the CDR3 is TGTGCCTGGAGCCTTTTAAATGAAAAACTGTTTTTT.

In its sample, this clone was seen once. The gene calls are TRBV27 and TRBJ1-1; 7 bases match TRBD1. Trimming removed 6 bases from V and 11 bases from J; junction bases left unmatched: 9. The CDR3 sequence is 12 residues long. Per the germline V gene, CDR1 is MNHEY and CDR2 is SMNVEV (reference sequence). The CDR3 loop is CASRTGNRLAFF. The CDR3 nucleotides read TGTGCCAGCAGGACAGGGAACCGCCTGGCTTTCTTT.

The CDR3 sequence: CASSRRTLSPYEQYF. For the CDR3, the DNA is TGTGCCAGCAGCAGGAGGACGCTTTCTCCCTACGAGCAGTACTTC. This sequence joins TRBV6-5 and TRBJ2-7, with D possibly TRBD2 on 5 matching bases. Trimming pared 6 bases from V and 2 bases from J, leaving 17 bases between. This CDR3 comprises 15 residues. The germline gives CDR1 MNHEY, CDR2 SVGAGI.

The chain links TRBV5-8 to TRBJ2-4; TRBD2 might be the D (7 bases). Per germline, CDR1 SGHTS and CDR2 YDEGEE. The CDR3 is made up of 15 amino acids. Trimming took 10 bases from V and 0 from J, leaving 17 bases between them. Here the CDR3 DNA reads TGTGCCGTACGGGGGGCAGACCTAGCCAAAAACATTCAGTACTTC. Translated, it gives CAVRGADLAKNIQYF.

The V gene is TRBV19, the J gene TRBJ1-1, with D possibly being TRBD1 (5 bases). The CDR3 is 13 residues long. Germline V CDR1 and CDR2: LNHDA, SQIVND (reference sequence). Trimming removed 4 bases at V and 5 bases at J, with 11 bases between. The chain's CDR3 is CASSNRGGTEAFF. CDR3 in DNA: TGTGCCAGTAGTAATCGGGGGGGGACTGAAGCTTTCTTT.

The table lists this clone with a few counts. V is TRBV4-3 and J is TRBJ1-5, with D maybe TRBD1 (5 bases). The CDR3 has 17 residues. Germline V gives CDR1 LGHNA, CDR2 YSLEER. Trimming cost V 4 bases and J 1 base, with 17 bases left between them. The CDR3, as DNA: TGCGCCAGCAGCCCCTCTCCCGCGCAGGGAAGCAATCAGCCCCAGCATTTT. This sequence encodes CASSPSPAQGSNQPQHF.

This sequence joins TRBV6-5 and TRBJ1-2; TRBD1 matches 7 bases. Germline loops: CDR1 MNHEY, CDR2 SVGAGI. There are 13 residues in the CDR3. The V gene end was trimmed by 6 bases and the J gene end by 7 bases; junction bases not matched to a gene: 8. CDR3: CASSREPGGGYTF. The CDR3, as DNA: TGTGCCAGCAGCCGGGAGCCAGGGGGTGGCTACACCTTC.

J is TRBJ2-7 and V is TRBV7-2, with a possible D match to TRBD1 (6 bases). The CDR3 extends over 16 amino acids. The ends were cut back, 4 bases at V and 3 bases at J, with 19 bases in the middle. CDR1 is SGHTA, CDR2 FQGNSA, per germline. Here the CDR3 reads CASSSDAGTRVYEQYF. Here the CDR3 DNA reads TGTGCCAGCAGCTCGGACGCCGGGACAAGGGTCTACGAGCAGTACTTC.

This sequence joins TRBV6-5 and TRBJ2-5; the D gene is possibly TRBD2 (5 bases). The CDR3 has 15 residues. The V end was cut by 5 bases, the J end by 4 bases, with 17 bases between. Germline-derived CDR1 and CDR2 are MNHEY and SVGAGI. CDR3 loop: CASSRGRAVRETQYF. CDR3 DNA sequence: TGTGCCAGCAGTAGAGGGCGGGCAGTGCGAGAGACCCAGTACTTC.